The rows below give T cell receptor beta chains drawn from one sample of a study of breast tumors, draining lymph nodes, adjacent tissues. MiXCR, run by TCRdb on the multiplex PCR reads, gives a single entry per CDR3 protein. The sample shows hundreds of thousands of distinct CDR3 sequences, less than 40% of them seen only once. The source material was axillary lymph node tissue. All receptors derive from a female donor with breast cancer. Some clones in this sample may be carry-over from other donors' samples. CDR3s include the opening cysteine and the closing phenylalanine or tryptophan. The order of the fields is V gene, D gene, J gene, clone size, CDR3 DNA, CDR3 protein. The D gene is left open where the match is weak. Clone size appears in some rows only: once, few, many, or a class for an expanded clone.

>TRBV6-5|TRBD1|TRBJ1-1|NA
TGTGCCAGCAGTTACTCAGGACAGGTGAGCACTGAAGCTTTCTTT
CASSYSGQVSTEAFF
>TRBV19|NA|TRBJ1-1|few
TGTGCCAGTGAGGTCGAAGGGTTTGGTAACACTGAAGCTTTCTTT
CASEVEGFGNTEAFF
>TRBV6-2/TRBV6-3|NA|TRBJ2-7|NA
TGTGCCAGCAGTTATCAACCCTCGACCGGGCTCTCCTACGAGCAGTACTTC
CASSYQPSTGLSYEQYF
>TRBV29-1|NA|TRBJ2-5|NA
TGCAGCGTTGAAGAAGGTAGGGTCAATGAGACCCAGTACTTC
CSVEEGRVNETQYF
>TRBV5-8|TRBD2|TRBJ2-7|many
TGTGCCAGCAGCTTGGAGGTCGGGGAGGGACTAGCGAGGTACGAGCAGTACTTC
CASSLEVGEGLARYEQYF
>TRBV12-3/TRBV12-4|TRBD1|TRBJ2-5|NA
TGTGCCAGCAGTTTCGAACAGGGGACCGCTGCGGAAGAGACCCAGTACTTC
CASSFEQGTAAEETQYF
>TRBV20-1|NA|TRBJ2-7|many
TGCAGTGCTAGGTGGGGAGGCATCCACGAGCAGTACTTC
CSARWGGIHEQYF
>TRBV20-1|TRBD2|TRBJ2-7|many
TGCAGTGCTAGAGATACTAGCGGGAGGGGGGGACCCTACGAGCAGTACTTC
CSARDTSGRGGPYEQYF
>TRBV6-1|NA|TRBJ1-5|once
TGTGCCAGCAGTGCAAGCGTGGAGGGGAGCTATAGCAATCAGCCCCAGCATTTT
CASSASVEGSYSNQPQHF
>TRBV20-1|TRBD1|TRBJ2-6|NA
TGCAGTGCTAGAGGTGGGGGACAGGGGGCCAACGTCCTGACTTTC
CSARGGGQGANVLTF
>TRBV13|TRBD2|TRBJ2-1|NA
TGTGCCAGCAGCTCGACTAGCGGGTGGGAGCAGTTCTTC
CASSSTSGWEQFF
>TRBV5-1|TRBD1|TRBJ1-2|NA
TGCGCCAGCAGCTTGGTCGTGACAGGGGGGTATGGCTACACCTTC
CASSLVVTGGYGYTF
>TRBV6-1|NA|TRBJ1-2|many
TGTGCCAGCAGTGAAGGGAAGGGAGGTGGCTACACCTTC
CASSEGKGGGYTF
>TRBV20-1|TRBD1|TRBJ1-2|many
TGCAGTGCTAGAACAGGGGGCGGCTACACCTTC
CSARTGGGYTF
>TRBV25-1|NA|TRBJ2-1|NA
TGTGCCAGCAGTGATAGAAGGGCAGGGCTCTCCTACAATGAGCAGTTCTTC
CASSDRRAGLSYNEQFF
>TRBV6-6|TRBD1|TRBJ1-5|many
TGTGCCAGCAGTTACGGGGACAGGGGGTCCGATCAGCCCCAGCATTTT
CASSYGDRGSDQPQHF
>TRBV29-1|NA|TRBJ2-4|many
TGCAGCGTTGAAGAGCCCCCCACAAACATTCAGTACTTC
CSVEEPPTNIQYF
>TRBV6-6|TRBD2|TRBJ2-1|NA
TGTGCCAGCAGGCCCACCATAGGACTAGCGGGACAGTCCTACAATGAGCAGTTCTTC
CASRPTIGLAGQSYNEQFF
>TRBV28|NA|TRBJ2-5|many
TGTGCCAGCACCACGAACTTCCAAGAGACCCAGTACTTC
CASTTNFQETQYF
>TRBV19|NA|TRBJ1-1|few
TGTGCCAGTAGTCCACTCGGCGGAGGGACGGACACTGAAGCTTTCTTT
CASSPLGGGTDTEAFF
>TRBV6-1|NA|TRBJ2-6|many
TGTGCCAGCAGTAGGTTAGACGGGGCCAACGTCCTGACTTTC
CASSRLDGANVLTF
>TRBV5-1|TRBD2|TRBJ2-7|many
TGCGCCAGCAGCTTGGCCGGTAGCGGGAGCGCCAGGGGCCTCGCCTTC
CASSLAGSGSARGLAF
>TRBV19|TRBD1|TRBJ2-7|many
TGTGCCAGTAGTAGGGACAGGGATCGCTACGAGCAGTACTTC
CASSRDRDRYEQYF
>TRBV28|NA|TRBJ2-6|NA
TGTGCCAGCAGTTTTTTTGGGGCCAACGTCCTGACTTTC
CASSFFGANVLTF
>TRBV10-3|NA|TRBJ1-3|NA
TGTGCCATCAGTGAGGGGACTGGAAACACCATATATTTT
CAISEGTGNTIYF
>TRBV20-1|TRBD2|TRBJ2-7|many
TGCAGTGCTAGTATTAGCGGGAGGGCCGACGAGCAGTACTTC
CSASISGRADEQYF
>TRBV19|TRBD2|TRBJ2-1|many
TGTGCCAGTAGTATAGCCGCAGGGACTAGCAATGAGCAGTTCTTC
CASSIAAGTSNEQFF
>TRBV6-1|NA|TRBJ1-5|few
TGTGCCAGCAGTCCCAATCAGCCCCAGCATTTT
CASSPNQPQHF
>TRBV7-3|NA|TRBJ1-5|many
TGTGCCAGCAGCCTGGGCCGGGGGGGCCAGGAGCAGCCCCAGCATTTT
CASSLGRGGQEQPQHF
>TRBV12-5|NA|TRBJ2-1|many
TGTGCTAGTGGCTCTCCCGGAAATTACAATGAGCAGTTCTTC
CASGSPGNYNEQFF
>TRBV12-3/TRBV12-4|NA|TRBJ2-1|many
TGTGCCAGCAGGGTAACCGGGAATACCTACAATGAGCAGTTCTTC
CASRVTGNTYNEQFF
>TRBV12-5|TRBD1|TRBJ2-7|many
TGTGCTAGTGGTAAGGGGGCGCGGCTGCAGAACGAGCAGTACTTC
CASGKGARLQNEQYF
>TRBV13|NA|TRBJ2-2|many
TGTGCCAGCAAGACCGCCTCAGTTGCCGGGGAGCTGTTTTTT
CASKTASVAGELFF
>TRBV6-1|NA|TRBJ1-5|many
TGTGCCAGCAGTGAAGCCAGGGATCGTCAGCCCCAGCATTTT
CASSEARDRQPQHF
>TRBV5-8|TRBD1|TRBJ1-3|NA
TGTGCCAGCAGCGAAACCGGGACAGGGCCTTCTAACGGAAACACCATATATTTT
CASSETGTGPSNGNTIYF
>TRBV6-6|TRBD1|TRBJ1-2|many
TGTGCCAGCAGTAGGACAGGCGATGGCTACACCTTC
CASSRTGDGYTF
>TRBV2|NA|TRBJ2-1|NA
TGTGCCAGCCTGGGGTACAATGAGGGGCCGGGGTTCTTC
CASLGYNEGPGFF
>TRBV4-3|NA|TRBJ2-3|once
TGCGCCAGCAGCCAAGATGTGCCGAGTGCGGGGTACAATGAGCAGTATTTT
CASSQDVPSAGYNEQYF
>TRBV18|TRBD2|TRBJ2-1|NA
TGTGCCAGCTCACCACCTGCGGGAGGGCCGGGGGAGCAGTTCTTC
CASSPPAGGPGEQFF
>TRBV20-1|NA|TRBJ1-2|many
TGCAGGGCGGGAGGCTACACCTTC
CRAGGYTF
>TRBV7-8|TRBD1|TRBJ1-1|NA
TGTGCCAGCAGCCAGACAGGGGAGGCTTTCTTT
CASSQTGEAFF
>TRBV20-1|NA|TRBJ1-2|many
TGCAGTGCTAGAGCCACTGGAGACTATGGCTACACCTTC
CSARATGDYGYTF
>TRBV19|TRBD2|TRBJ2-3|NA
TGTGCCAGTACTGAGACTAGCGGGAGTCATTATGAGCAGTATTTT
CASTETSGSHYEQYF
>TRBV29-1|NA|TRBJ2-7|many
TGCAGCGTTCGGGTCTTCAGCTCCTACGAGCAGTACTTC
CSVRVFSSYEQYF
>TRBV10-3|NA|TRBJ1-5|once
TGTGCCATCAGTGGGGGCAGGGGCGAAGGTCAGCCCCAGCATTTT
CAISGGRGEGQPQHF
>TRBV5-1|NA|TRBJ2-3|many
TGCGCCAGCAGCCTGCTGGGGCGAGGTGGCACAGATACGCAGTATTTT
CASSLLGRGGTDTQYF
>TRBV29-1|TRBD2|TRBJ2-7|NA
TGCAGTTTAAGCGGGAGGGCCTACGAGCAGTACTTC
CSLSGRAYEQYF
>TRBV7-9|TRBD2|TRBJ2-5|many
TGTGCCAGCAAGCTAGAGAGGGGGCTAGCGGGAAGAGAGACCCAGTACTTC
CASKLERGLAGRETQYF
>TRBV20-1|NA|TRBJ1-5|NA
TGCAGTGCTCAAACTTTTGGGACTAGCGGGAGGCATGAGCATTTT
CSAQTFGTSGRHEHF
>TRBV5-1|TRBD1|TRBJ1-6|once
TGCGCCAGCAGCCGGGAGGTTGGGGGACAGAGTCGGTCGCCCCTCCACTTT
CASSREVGGQSRSPLHF
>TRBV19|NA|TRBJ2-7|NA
TGTGCCAGTAGTATCTCGGCAGGGGCAAGCGAGCAGTACTTC
CASSISAGASEQYF
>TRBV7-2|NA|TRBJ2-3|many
TGTGCCAGCAGCTTACGAGGGAGGTCCACAGATACGCAGTATTTT
CASSLRGRSTDTQYF
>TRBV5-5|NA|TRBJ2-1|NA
TGTGCCAGCAGCTTGGAGTTGGCACACCTCTCCTACAATGAGCAGTTCTTC
CASSLELAHLSYNEQFF
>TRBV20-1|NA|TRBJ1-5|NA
TGCAGTGCTAGAGGGGGGGGCGGAAGCAATCAGCCCCAGCATTTT
CSARGGGGSNQPQHF
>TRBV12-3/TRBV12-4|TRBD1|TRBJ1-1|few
TGTGCCAGCAGTTTAAGGCAGGGGGAAAGGACTGAAGCTTTCTTT
CASSLRQGERTEAFF
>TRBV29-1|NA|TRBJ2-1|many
TGCAGCGTTGTGGGAATTAGCCGTGAGCAGTTCTTC
CSVVGISREQFF
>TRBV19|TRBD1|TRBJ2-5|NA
TGTGCCAGTAGTATGGAAGACAGGGGGTGGGAGACCCAGTACTTC
CASSMEDRGWETQYF
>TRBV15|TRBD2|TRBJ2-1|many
TGTGCCACCAGCAGAGGTAGCGGGAGGGTAGGTGAGCAGTTCTTC
CATSRGSGRVGEQFF
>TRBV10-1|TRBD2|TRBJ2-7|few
TGCGCCAGAAAGCGGGACCGACCCGACGAGCAGTACTTC
CARKRDRPDEQYF